This TCR beta chain stems from a study of vaccination effects on CD4 cells after COVID-19 (dated by TCRdb to between 2021 and 2024). Describing the broader study: Across the study, the median time from the second dose to post-vaccine sampling was 72 days (range 14 to 241). Altogether, 10 COVID-19 convalescent patients and a few SARS-CoV-2-naive healthy vaccine recipients made up the full study. SARS-CoV-2 spike-specific CD4+ TCR repertoires were compared before and after mRNA vaccination in COVID-19 convalescent patients and in infection-naive vaccine recipients. In the study, cultures from other donors were sequenced using the Oncomine TCR Beta short-read assay on an Illumina iSeq 100. Overall study results and their limits: In healthy vaccine recipients, vaccine-induced clones were almost all SARS-CoV-2 mono-reactive, with only 1 of 255 cross-reactive with common cold coronaviruses. Both infection-induced and vaccine-induced clones contracted markedly at late post-vaccination timepoints, which is consistent with waning T cell responses. The study was limited by a small number of convalescent patients and lacked early post-infection timepoints.

This clone came up a few times. No cognate antigen has been identified for it. The record has no base qualities; no much larger clone is one base away. In the ViraFEST assay, PBMC were stimulated with viral peptide pools, and TCR sequencing was then used to find antigen-specific CD4+ T cell clonotypes based on their expansion. After more than nine days of culture, CD4+ T cells were isolated with the EasySep CD4+ T cell isolation kit. Each participant received two doses of an mRNA SARS-CoV-2 vaccine, either BNT162b2 or mRNA-1273. Negative nucleocapsid antibody results before and after vaccination confirmed that the healthy vaccine recipients had no prior SARS-CoV-2 infection. A few million PBMC per well were cultured with around 9.8 ug/ml peptides in IMDM containing about 5% human AB serum, about 10 IU/ml IL-2 and gentamicin. Half of the culture medium was replaced with fresh IL-2-containing medium on days 3 and 7. Each peptide stimulation condition was cultured in triplicate wells unless otherwise noted. PBMC were separated from whole blood using Ficoll-Paque Plus gradient centrifugation and were then either cryopreserved at -140C or used fresh. The overlapping peptide pools covered the spike proteins of SARS-CoV-2 as well as those of the common cold coronaviruses HCoV-NL63, HCoV-OC43 and HCoV-229E. The QIAamp micro DNA kit was used to extract genomic DNA from the cultured CD4+ T cells.

V loses 1 base, J loses 2 bases, and the germline ends lie 9 bases apart. CDR1 SGDLS and CDR2 YYNGEE were looked up in the germline V gene. The CDR3 has 15 amino acids, counting the end cysteine and phenylalanine. Left in the record is the CDR3 DNA by itself, 45 bases read in frame from the first base. The receptor library was made with the immunoSEQ multiplex PCR assay. DNA from the CD4+ T cells that had been cultured and isolated underwent TCR beta CDR3 sequencing. Regarding the original processing steps: Non-productive TCR sequences were removed and reads were trimmed to the CDR3 region, keeping CDR3s of at least 7 amino acids. The MANAFEST web app was used to pick out antigen-specific clonotypes by comparing their expansion in peptide wells with that in reference cultures. To be called positive, a clone needed expansion at FDR<0.05 compared with the reference and with all other wells, an odds ratio greater than 5, and a frequency greater than 0.1% in two replicate wells. A clonotype was called cross-reactive if it was significantly expanded both in SARS-CoV-2 spike wells and in at least one common cold coronavirus spike condition. Levenshtein distance calculated with the stringdist R package was used to assess CDR3 similarity, and unrooted trees were constructed with ape in R 3.6.1. What TCRdb holds here is the immuneACCESS table cut down to in-frame rearrangements. Part of the clones is not present; checked against another copy, under half of the missing clones reflect an unresolved V gene, and the others are unexplained. That table is the source of V, J and clone size, and D and trimming were worked out from the DNA. The sample includes roughly 27,000 clones, with 74% observed a single time. The top ten clonotypes cover roughly a sixth of the sample.

The material was CD4+ T cells from PBMCs cultured with HCoV-OC43 spike peptides, obtained after COVID-19 vaccination. What the cell subset or site label conveys for this sample: HCoV-OC43 spike overlapping peptide pool stimulation. The sequence derives from a human donor who received a COVID-19 vaccine. The sequence is built from TRBV9 and TRBJ2-2; the D gene lacks a confident call. The CDR3 reads as follows: CASSVSTVNTGELFF. Read as DNA, the sequence is TGTGCCAGCAGCGTATCAACAGTAAACACCGGGGAGCTGTTTTTT.